The 5 T cell receptor beta chains presented below share a single source sample, sequenced in a study of blood T cell repertoires in COVID-19. TCRdb's table, derived via immunoSEQ multiplex PCR, lists solely in-frame clones and lacks some. This sample has some 130,000 clones, with 80% to 90% found just once. Sequenced: peripheral blood. The receptors shown here come from a human donor in a cohort sampled during active COVID-19.

The chain joins TRBV6-5 to TRBJ2-3, with 8 bases that match TRBD1. V was pared by 10 bases and J by 2 bases, with 5 bases of the junction left unmatched. Germline V gives CDR1 MNHEY, CDR2 SVGAGI. This CDR3 contains 13 residues. CDR3 residues: CATRTGYTDTQYF. The CDR3 DNA follows: TGTGCCACCCGGACAGGGTACACAGATACGCAGTATTTT.

This clone was seen once. The chain couples TRBV9 to TRBJ1-6, with 7 bases fitting TRBD1. Trimming at V came to 3 bases and at J to 5 bases, leaving 5 bases not matched to a gene. Germline CDR1 SGDLS, CDR2 YYNGEE. The CDR3 extends over 15 amino acids. The CDR3 DNA is TGTGCCAGCAGCGGGTCGACAGGGAATAATTCACCCCTCCACTTT. Amino acids: CASSGSTGNNSPLHF.

The chain couples TRBV27 to TRBJ2-2; no firm D call. The V gene lost 9 bases and the J gene lost 6 bases, with 17 bases spanning the gap. CDR3 length: 14 residues. In germline, CDR1 is MNHEY, CDR2 SMNVEV (reference sequence). The CDR3 protein is CASSRILISGELFF. In nucleotides, the CDR3 is TGTGCCAGTTCTAGGATCCTTATTTCCGGGGAGCTGTTTTTT.

This clone has at least ten counts. The genes are TRBV19 and TRBJ2-7, with TRBD2 matching 7 bases. Germline values: CDR1 LNHDA, CDR2 SQIVND (reference sequence). The CDR3 loop spans 16 amino acids. J gave up 3 bases and V 3 bases, and 11 bases lay outside the gene matches. The CDR3 loop reads CASSMGRASGFYEQYF. The DNA of the CDR3 is TGTGCCAGTAGTATGGGTCGGGCTAGCGGTTTCTACGAGCAGTACTTC. Looking up the rest from reference TRBV19 and TRBJ2-7 gives the full variable domain: DGGITQSPKYLFRKEGQNVTLSCEQNLNHDAMYWYRQDPGQGLRLIYYSQIVNDFQKGDIAEGYSVSREKKESFPLTVTSAQKNPTAFYLCASSMGRASGFYEQYFGPGTRLTVT.

V is TRBV11-2 and J is TRBJ1-1; the D is unclear. With 1 base removed from V and 0 bases from J, the gap between germline ends came to 9 bases. The CDR3 length is 15 residues. CDR1 and CDR2 (germline): SGHAT, FQNNGV. Here the CDR3 reads CASSLVSSLNTEAFF. CDR3 nucleotide sequence: TGTGCCAGCAGCTTAGTGAGTAGTTTGAACACTGAAGCTTTCTTT.